These T cell receptor beta chains were read from a single sample in a study of beta chain features in type 1 diabetes. The assay was immunoSEQ multiplex PCR, and TCRdb's table has in-frame clones only and misses some. The sample contains some 270,000 clones, roughly 13% of which appear only once. Sequencing was carried out using naive CD4+ T cells from blood. These receptor sequences come from a woman aged 35 to 49 in good health. Each CDR3 is given with its conserved first and last residue. A D gene is named only where the DNA matches it firmly. Clone size is shown for a subset of rows, as once, few, many or a class of expanded clone.

V	D	size	J	DNA	CDR3
TRBV6-4	TRBD2	NA	TRBJ2-3	TGTGCCAGCAGTGACCGGGGGGGCACAGATACGCAGTATTTT	CASSDRGGTDTQYF
TRBV12-5	NA	few	TRBJ2-7	TGTGCTAGTGGTTTGGTACGGTGGGAGCAGTACTTC	CASGLVRWEQYF
TRBV15	TRBD2	NA	TRBJ2-5	TGTGCCACCAGCGCACGACTAGCGGGATGGCAAGAGACCCAGTACTTC	CATSARLAGWQETQYF
TRBV14	TRBD2	NA	TRBJ2-7	TGTGCCAGCAGCCAACTGGGACTAGCGGGCTACGAGCAGTACTTC	CASSQLGLAGYEQYF
TRBV7-2	NA	NA	TRBJ2-5	TGTGCCAGCAGTCAACAAGAGACCCAGTACTTC	CASSQQETQYF
TRBV25-1	NA	NA	TRBJ2-3	TGTGCCACAAGGGGCGTCACAGATACGCAGTATTTT	CATRGVTDTQYF
TRBV5-1	NA	NA	TRBJ2-4	TGCGCCAGCAGCTTGTTAAGCGGGTCAGTCGGGCCCAAAAACATTCAGTACTTC	CASSLLSGSVGPKNIQYF
TRBV10-3	TRBD1	few	TRBJ1-2	TGTGCCATCAGTCCCTGGGACAGGGCTGGCTACACCTTC	CAISPWDRAGYTF
TRBV18	NA	NA	TRBJ2-7	TGTGCCAGCTCAACCACGGAGGGCTCCGGCGAGCAGTACTTC	CASSTTEGSGEQYF
TRBV7-2	TRBD1	few	TRBJ2-3	TGTGCCAGCAGCTTAATGGGACAGAACACAGATACGCAGTATTTT	CASSLMGQNTDTQYF
TRBV9	TRBD2	few	TRBJ2-1	TGTGCCAGCAGCGTAATAGCGGGGGAAAACAATGAGCAGTTCTTC	CASSVIAGENNEQFF
TRBV10-3	TRBD1	NA	TRBJ1-1	TGTGCCATCATGGGACAGGGGAACACTGAAGCTTTCTTT	CAIMGQGNTEAFF
TRBV19	TRBD1	NA	TRBJ2-7	TGTGCCAGTAGTATGGGCGGGACAGGGGGCAGGTACGAGCAGTACTTC	CASSMGGTGGRYEQYF
TRBV29-1	NA	few	TRBJ1-1	TGCAGCGTTGAAGCCACGGGCACTGAAGCTTTCTTT	CSVEATGTEAFF
TRBV5-1	TRBD2	few	TRBJ2-5	TGCGCCAGCAGTGAGCCGGGACTAGCGGGGGGACGAAAGTACTTC	CASSEPGLAGGRKYF
TRBV5-4	TRBD2	NA	TRBJ2-5	TGTGCCAGCAGCTTGTGGGCGGGGGGGCACGTCCGGATTGAGACCCAGTACTTC	CASSLWAGGHVRIETQYF
TRBV4-1	NA	NA	TRBJ2-1	TGCGCCAGCAGCCAACGGACAGCTACCTACAATGAGCAGTTCTTC	CASSQRTATYNEQFF
TRBV10-3	NA	few	TRBJ2-4	TGTGCCATCAGTGACTCTGCCAAAAACATTCAGTACTTC	CAISDSAKNIQYF
TRBV6-6	NA	NA	TRBJ2-1	TGTGCCAGCACCTCGAGGGGAGGCAATGAGCAGTTCTTC	CASTSRGGNEQFF
TRBV5-1	NA	few	TRBJ2-1	TGCGCCAGCAACCCGGCGGGATCGGGCTCCTACAATGAGCAGTTCTTC	CASNPAGSGSYNEQFF
TRBV6-6	NA	NA	TRBJ1-5	TGTGCCAGCAGACCTTCTACAGGGAGCAATCAGCCCCAGCATTTT	CASRPSTGSNQPQHF
TRBV15	NA	NA	TRBJ1-5	TGTGCCACCAGCAGAGATGGGTGGCAGGGGAGGGATCAGCCCCAGCATTTT	CATSRDGWQGRDQPQHF
TRBV14	NA	few	TRBJ1-2	TGTGCCAGCAGCCAGACCAGCGGGGGTCTCTATGGCTACACCTTC	CASSQTSGGLYGYTF
TRBV11-2	NA	few	TRBJ2-5	TGTGCCAGCAGCTTAAACTCCGCCAAAGAGACCCAGTACTTC	CASSLNSAKETQYF
TRBV12-5	NA	NA	TRBJ1-5	TGTGCTAGTGGTTCTACAGGGTGGGGCAATCAGCCCCAGCATTTT	CASGSTGWGNQPQHF
TRBV7-9	TRBD1	NA	TRBJ2-7	TGTGCCAGCAGCTTAGTTTTGAGACAGGGATCCTACGAGCAGTACTTC	CASSLVLRQGSYEQYF
TRBV10-3	TRBD1	few	TRBJ2-7	TGTGCCATCACCATGACAGGGCGCGAGCAGTACTTC	CAITMTGREQYF
TRBV9	NA	NA	TRBJ1-2	TGTGCCAGCAGCGTAGAGGGGAATTCCGTCTATGGCTACACCTTC	CASSVEGNSVYGYTF
TRBV18	TRBD2	few	TRBJ2-5	TGTGCCAGCTCACCCCTCGGCGGGGGGAACCAAGAGACCCAGTACTTC	CASSPLGGGNQETQYF
TRBV4-1	TRBD1	NA	TRBJ2-1	TGCGCCAGCAGCCAAGATACTCCGGGACAGGGGGCTTCTAATGAGCAGTTCTTC	CASSQDTPGQGASNEQFF
TRBV7-2	NA	few	TRBJ2-1	TGTGCCAGCAGTCGCGCCAGGGGACAATACAATGAGCAGTTCTTC	CASSRARGQYNEQFF